Each of the 24 T cell receptor beta chains below was sequenced from the same sample in a study of human T cells and chemical hapten exposure. MiXCR, run by TCRdb on the RACE reads, gives a single entry per CDR3 protein. The repertoire holds about 350,000 distinct CDR3 sequences, with about 6% as singletons. Time point: patch test 2, 6 weeks after DPC sensitization. Treatment given: therapeutic diphenylcyclopropenone sensitization with weekly scalp DPC. This specimen consisted of whole blood, obtained in connection with sensitization to the hapten diphenylcyclopropenone (DPC). These receptors came from a woman in her late teens or twenties with alopecia areata. Some clones in this sample may be carry-over from other donors' samples.

This clonotype was counted many times. The gene calls are TRBV12-3 or TRBV12-4 and TRBJ1-2, with 8 bases aligning to TRBD1. V trimming: 1 base; J trimming: 6 bases; junction bases outside the gene matches: 4. The CDR3 spans 14 residues. CDR3 residues: CASSLGQGRDGYTF. For the CDR3, the DNA is TGTGCCAGCAGTTTAGGACAGGGGAGGGATGGCTACACCTTC.

This chain joins TRBV11-1 and TRBJ2-1, with 12 bases fitting TRBD1. The germline gives CDR1 SGHAT, CDR2 FQDESV (reference sequence). The junction had 13 bases not matched to a gene; V was cut back by 5 bases and J by 5 bases. The CDR3 runs 18 residues. CDR3 nucleotide sequence: TGTGCCAGCAGCGGGACAGGGGGCAGATGGGGATTTGACAATGAGCAGTTCTTC. It encodes CASSGTGGRWGFDNEQFF.

The chain recombines TRBV18 with TRBJ2-7; D unclear. This CDR3 has 13 amino acids. Trimming took 3 bases from V and 0 from J, leaving 6 bases between them. Looked up from germline, CDR1 is KGHSH and CDR2 is LQKENI. CDR3: CASSPPDSYEQYF. The CDR3, as DNA: TGTGCCAGCTCACCCCCTGACTCCTACGAGCAGTACTTC.

The chain links TRBV10-1 to TRBJ1-1; D unresolved. The V gene's germline CDR1 is WNHNN and CDR2 SYGVQD (reference sequence). Trimming pared 6 bases from V and 1 base from J, leaving 12 bases between. This CDR3 is built from 14 residues. CDR3 DNA: TGCGCCAGCAGAACCGGAGATCGGAACACTGAAGCTTTCTTT. Its protein product is CASRTGDRNTEAFF.

This clonotype has ten or more counts. The chain couples TRBV12-3 or TRBV12-4 to TRBJ2-2; the D call may be TRBD1 or TRBD2 (5 bases each). The CDR3 is made up of 15 amino acids. The V and J ends lost 2 bases and 1 base respectively, with 8 bases between them. The CDR3 loop reads CASSLRDLNTGELFF. Written as DNA, the CDR3 is TGTGCCAGCAGTTTAAGGGACCTGAACACCGGGGAGCTGTTTTTT.

This clonotype has more than one count but fewer than ten. The V and J genes are TRBV3-1 and TRBJ1-1, with a weak D call TRBD1 (5 bases). This CDR3 has 14 residues. V was trimmed by 0 bases and J by 5 bases, leaving 10 bases between them. Germline V CDR1 and CDR2: LGHDT, YNNKEL (reference sequence). CDR3 sequence: CASSQEGAVTEAFF. The CDR3 DNA is TGTGCCAGCAGCCAAGAAGGGGCGGTTACTGAAGCTTTCTTT.

The sample holds a few counts of this clonotype. The chain links TRBV5-4 to TRBJ1-1; D not resolved. Per the germline V gene, CDR1 is SGHNT and CDR2 is YYREEE (reference sequence). The V end was cut by 0 bases, the J end by 4 bases, with 10 bases between. The CDR3 has 14 amino acids. The CDR3 DNA sequence: TGTGCCAGCAGCTTGGGAGATGCAGCCACTGAAGCTTTCTTT. As protein: CASSLGDAATEAFF.

This clonotype appeared a few times. This chain joins TRBV27 and TRBJ2-7; 9 bases align to TRBD1. Trimming took 1 base from V and 6 from J; bases not matched to a gene: 4. The CDR3 is 14 residues long. Germline-derived CDR1 and CDR2 are MNHEY and SMNVEV (reference sequence). CDR3 DNA: TGTGCCAGCAGTTTATGGACAGGGGTCACCGAGCAGTACTTC. This translates into CASSLWTGVTEQYF.

This clonotype was counted ten times or more. CDR3 protein: CASRADGVLQPQHF. The DNA of the CDR3 is TGTGCCAGCAGGGCCGACGGGGTTCTACAGCCCCAGCATTTT. The chain uses TRBV12-3 or TRBV12-4 and TRBJ1-5; no reliable D call. Trimming took 6 bases from V and 7 from J, leaving 16 bases between them. The CDR3 runs 14 residues.

This clonotype was seen ten or more times. This sequence joins TRBV4-2 and TRBJ1-6; 8 bases are a match to TRBD1. V shed 0 bases and J 4 bases; nucleotides not matched to a gene: 8. Germline V gene data show CDR1 as LGHNA and CDR2 as YNFKEQ. This CDR3 is built from 18 residues. CDR3 nucleotides: TGTGCCAGCAGCCAAGAGCGACAGGGGAGTGATTATAATTCACCCCTCCACTTT. The encoded protein is CASSQERQGSDYNSPLHF.

V is TRBV5-4 and J is TRBJ1-2; D might be TRBD1 (5 bases). With 4 bases removed from V and 2 bases from J, the gap between germline ends came to 18 bases. CDR1 and CDR2 from the germline V gene are SGHNT and YYREEE (reference sequence). CDR3 length: 16 amino acids. The CDR3 sequence is CASSDPDILLNYGYTF. CDR3 nucleotide sequence: TGTGCCAGCAGCGATCCGGACATCCTACTAAACTATGGCTACACCTTC.

There are many counts of this clonotype. The V and J genes are TRBV28 and TRBJ2-1; 8 nucleotides align to TRBD2. The V and J ends lost 5 bases and 1 base, in that order; junction bases with no gene match: 4. This CDR3 region has 15 residues. Germline CDR1 reads MDHEN; CDR2 reads SYDVKM. The CDR3 sequence is CASSRGGGSYNEQFF. CDR3 in DNA: TGTGCCAGCAGTCGAGGCGGGGGGTCCTACAATGAGCAGTTCTTC.

The rearrangement joins TRBV6-2 or TRBV6-3 to TRBJ2-1; 7 bases fit TRBD2. This CDR3 is 18 amino acids long. V dropped 2 bases and J dropped 0; count of bases not matched to a gene: 10. Germline-derived CDR1 and CDR2 are MNHEY and SVGEGT. CDR3 protein: CASSYRLNGLVSYNEQFF. In nucleotides, the CDR3 is TGTGCCAGCAGTTACCGGCTTAATGGACTAGTCTCCTACAATGAGCAGTTCTTC.

V usage is TRBV20-1 and J usage is TRBJ2-3; D remains unclear. The CDR3 is 14 residues long. Germline CDR1 reads DFQATT; CDR2 reads SNEGSKA (reference sequence). Deletions cut 5 bases from V and 0 bases from J, with 12 bases between. As DNA, the CDR3 is TGCAGTGCTCCCGTCGCCGGGAGCACAGATACGCAGTATTTT. Translated, it gives CSAPVAGSTDTQYF.

This clonotype was seen ten or more times. This rearrangement joins TRBV11-2 to TRBJ2-1; either TRBD1 or TRBD2 may supply D (5 bases each). The CDR3 loop spans 18 amino acids. The V end lost 1 base, the J end lost 6 bases, and 22 bases lay between the germline ends. Germline V gives CDR1 SGHAT, CDR2 FQNNGV. CDR3 DNA sequence: TGTGCCAGCAGCTTAGGATTCAATCTACCCCCGGGGCCCAATGAGCAGTTCTTC. Residues: CASSLGFNLPPGPNEQFF.

This clonotype was picked up a small number of times. The chain combines TRBV7-9 with TRBJ1-4; TRBD1 matches 7 bases. Germline V gene sequence: CDR1 SEHNR, CDR2 FQNEAQ (reference sequence). CDR3 length equals 15 residues. The junction had 4 bases not matched to a gene; V was cut back by 1 base and J by 5 bases. The CDR3 nucleotides read TGTGCCAGCAGCTTAGGAGGGGGCCGGAATGAAAAACTGTTTTTT. Translated: CASSLGGGRNEKLFF. Full variable domain (rest looked up from reference TRBV7-9 and TRBJ1-4): DTGVSQNPRHKITKRGQNVTFRCDPISEHNRLYWYRQTLGQGPEFLTYFQNEAQLEKSRLLSDRFSAERPKGSFSTLEIQRTEQGDSAMYLCASSLGGGRNEKLFFGSGTQLSVL.

This clonotype was detected a few times. The chain recombines TRBV28 with TRBJ1-5; a weak D match, TRBD1 (6 bases). The germline V and J ends were trimmed by 5 bases and 9 bases, with 20 bases remaining between them. The CDR3 totals 15 residues. The germline CDR1 and CDR2 sequences are MDHEN and SYDVKM. CDR3 bases: TGTGCCAGCAGTGGCCCCCGGGAGGGGGTATGGCCCCAGCATTTT. Amino acids: CASSGPREGVWPQHF.

In its sample, this clonotype was seen a few times. The chain uses TRBV2 and TRBJ1-5; 10 nucleotides match TRBD1. Per germline, CDR1 SNHLY and CDR2 FYNNEI. With 6 bases clipped from V and 7 bases from J, the junction kept 9 bases outside the gene matches. This CDR3 is built from 15 residues. CDR3 sequence: CASRDDRGPQQPQHF. The CDR3 nucleotides are TGTGCCAGCAGGGACGACAGGGGGCCTCAACAGCCCCAGCATTTT. The entire variable domain, with the rest obtained from reference TRBV2 and TRBJ1-5, is as follows: EPEVTQTPSHQVTQMGQEVILRCVPISNHLYFYWYRQILGQKVEFLVSFYNNEISEKSEIFDDQFSVERPDGSNFTLKIRSTKLEDSAMYFCASRDDRGPQQPQHFGDGTRLSIL.

In its sample, this clonotype was seen many times. The rearrangement joins TRBV12-3 or TRBV12-4 to TRBJ2-1, with D perhaps given as TRBD1 or TRBD2 (5 bases each). This CDR3 is 14 amino acids long. The V end was cut by 0 bases, the J end by 8 bases, with 11 bases between. CDR3 sequence reads: CASSLAGTIDEQFF. The CDR3, as DNA: TGTGCCAGCAGTTTAGCCGGGACCATCGATGAGCAGTTCTTC.

The chain carries TRBV7-9 and TRBJ1-2, with D unclear. The CDR3 spans 14 residues. V lost 8 bases, J lost 8 bases, and 21 bases lay in between. Germline assignment: CDR1 SEHNR and CDR2 FQNEAQ (reference sequence). CDR3 DNA sequence: TGTGCCAGCCGGGTGCCTGTGGATGATAGCGGCTACACCTTC. Amino acid sequence: CASRVPVDDSGYTF.

The table lists this clonotype with many counts. The chain recombines TRBV10-3 with TRBJ1-4; 9 nucleotides match TRBD1. This CDR3 spans 12 amino acids. V shed 11 bases, J shed 7 bases, and the junction held 5 bases outside the gene matches. Germline V lookup: CDR1 ENHRY, CDR2 SYGVKD. The CDR3 is CAAGTGFEKLFF. The CDR3 nucleotides are TGTGCCGCCGGGACAGGGTTTGAAAAACTGTTTTTT.

This clonotype was counted at least ten times. The chain recombines TRBV10-3 with TRBJ1-1, with 7 positions matching TRBD1. In germline, CDR1 is ENHRY, CDR2 SYGVKD. The CDR3 extends over 14 amino acids. Trimming cost V 6 bases and J 3 bases; bases outside gene matches: 7. The CDR3 DNA follows: TGTGCCATCAGGACAGGGAATGAGTACACTGAAGCTTTCTTT. It yields the protein CAIRTGNEYTEAFF.

This clonotype was detected many times. V usage is TRBV7-6 and J usage is TRBJ1-1; TRBD1 agrees at 9 bases. Losses at the gene ends were 4 bases for V and 3 bases for J; bases not matched to a gene: 6. This CDR3 spans 15 amino acids. Germline V lookup: CDR1 SGHVS, CDR2 FNYEAQ. The CDR3 nucleotides are TGTGCCAGCAGCTCCCGGACAGGGGAGGACACTGAAGCTTTCTTT. Encoded protein: CASSSRTGEDTEAFF.

The gene calls are TRBV18 and TRBJ1-4, with D possibly being TRBD1 (6 bases). Trimming stripped 8 bases from V and 0 bases from J, with 16 bases between. CDR1 KGHSH and CDR2 LQKENI come from the germline V gene. The CDR3 sequence is 16 residues long. The CDR3, as DNA: TGTGCCAGCACCACAGGGTGGAGTGCAACTAATGAAAAACTGTTTTTT. This codes for CASTTGWSATNEKLFF.